These T cell receptor beta chains were read from a single sample in a study of siplizumab effects on memory and regulatory T cells. Assay: immunoSEQ multiplex PCR; the TCRdb copy retains only in-frame clones and omits some. The data contain 50,000 or so clones, about 97% of them singletons. Sequenced: naive CD4+ T cells sorted from blood. These receptors were taken from a human donor in good health. The conserved cysteine and the conserved F or W are not part of the CDR3 here. Fields, in order: V gene, J gene, CDR3 protein.

>TRBV6-1|TRBJ2-2
ASSGLAANTGELF
>TRBV15|TRBJ1-3
ATSRPRSDSGNTIY
>TRBV19|TRBJ1-4
ASSTSRVRGKLF
>TRBV18|TRBJ1-5
ASSPFPLGGNQPQH
>TRBV5-1|TRBJ2-3
ASSFTSPAGAGDTQY
>TRBV30|TRBJ2-5
AWRTGHSETQY
>TRBV5-1|TRBJ2-1
ASSLRTGASYNEQF
>TRBV21-1|TRBJ2-7
ASSKVKDYEQY
>TRBV9|TRBJ2-6
ASSVQSGANVLT
>TRBV2|TRBJ1-5
ASSVSDRVVLQPQH
>TRBV30|TRBJ1-1
AWRGDGLGAEAF
>TRBV11-1|TRBJ2-2
ASSFGTGKNTGELF
>TRBV9|TRBJ2-3
ASSEGSGSERDTQY
>TRBV30|TRBJ2-3
AGNSGIADTQY
>TRBV19|TRBJ1-3
ASSPAAFSGNTIY
>TRBV7-8|TRBJ2-7
ASQRTGVNEEQY
>TRBV18|TRBJ1-1
ASSPAGGGVNTEAF
>TRBV6-5|TRBJ1-2
ASSWTGRRGYT
>TRBV7-9|TRBJ1-3
ASTWDARGNTIY
>TRBV2|TRBJ2-7
ASSLDGFEGEQY
>TRBV30|TRBJ1-2
ALREGPNYGYT
>TRBV5-5|TRBJ1-3
ASSLPGTLAGNTIY
>TRBV6-6|TRBJ1-2
ASRRTGDGGYT
>TRBV4-1|TRBJ1-2
ASSQGTGGYGYT
>TRBV6-5|TRBJ1-2
ARGEGLYGYT
>TRBV6-5|TRBJ1-1
ASSYSWAGGSEAF
>TRBV28|TRBJ2-3
ASNEALSSTDTQY
>TRBV7-2|TRBJ2-1
ASSLGRAANEQF
>TRBV12-5|TRBJ1-2
ASGSPGTGNGYT
>TRBV5-4|TRBJ2-3
ASSLQAKVGTDTQY
>TRBV6-5|TRBJ2-2
ASSTNTGELF
>TRBV6-5|TRBJ2-5
ASSYDTSGSETQY
>TRBV5-1|TRBJ1-1
ASSLVGTGGLNTEAF
>TRBV7-9|TRBJ2-1
ASSLGSFSGGSYNEQF
>TRBV27|TRBJ2-7
ASSFGRGEYEQY
>TRBV7-8|TRBJ2-3
ASSAHSTDTQY
>TRBV2|TRBJ1-5
ASSATGAYQPQH
>TRBV5-1|TRBJ1-2
ASRSGQGAYGYT
>TRBV10-3|TRBJ2-3
AISDRSTSTDTQY
>TRBV5-1|TRBJ2-1
ASSLTSGTNEQF
>TRBV30|TRBJ2-3
AWSVRNTQY
>TRBV5-4|TRBJ2-3
ASRVTGTDTQY